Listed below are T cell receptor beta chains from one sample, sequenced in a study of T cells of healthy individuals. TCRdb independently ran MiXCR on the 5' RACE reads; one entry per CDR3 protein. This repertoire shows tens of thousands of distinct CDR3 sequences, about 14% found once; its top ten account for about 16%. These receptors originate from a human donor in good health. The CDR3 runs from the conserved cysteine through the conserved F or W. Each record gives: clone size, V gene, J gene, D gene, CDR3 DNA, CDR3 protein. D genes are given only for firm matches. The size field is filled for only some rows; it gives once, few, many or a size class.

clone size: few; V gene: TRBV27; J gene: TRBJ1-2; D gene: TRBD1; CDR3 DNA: TGTGCCAGCAGTCCGGGACAGGGGAGGTACGGTTTTCCTGATGGCTACACCTTC; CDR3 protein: CASSPGQGRYGFPDGYTF
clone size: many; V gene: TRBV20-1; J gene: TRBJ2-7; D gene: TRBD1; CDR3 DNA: TGCAGTGCTACCCGGACAGGGATCTCCTACGAGCAGTACTTC; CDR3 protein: CSATRTGISYEQYF
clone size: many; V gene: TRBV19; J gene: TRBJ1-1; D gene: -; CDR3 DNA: TGTGCCAGTAGTATAGTTGGGGGGGGACGGCGGAACACTGAAGCTTTCTTT; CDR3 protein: CASSIVGGGRRNTEAFF
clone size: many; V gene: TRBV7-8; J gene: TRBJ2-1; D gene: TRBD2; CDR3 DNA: TGTGCCAGCAGCTTCGGTAGCGGGAGCGCCTCCTACAATGAGCAGTTCTTC; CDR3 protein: CASSFGSGSASYNEQFF
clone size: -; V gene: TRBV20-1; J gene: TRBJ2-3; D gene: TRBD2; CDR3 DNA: TGCAGTGCTAGGCGGGAGGGGCTCACAGATACGCAGTATTTT; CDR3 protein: CSARREGLTDTQYF
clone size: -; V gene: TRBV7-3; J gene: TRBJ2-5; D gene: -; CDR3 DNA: TGTGCCAGCAGCCCCTGGGGGAGGACCCAAGAGACCCAGTACTTC; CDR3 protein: CASSPWGRTQETQYF
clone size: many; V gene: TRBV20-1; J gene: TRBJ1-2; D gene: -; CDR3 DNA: TGCAGTGCTACACCCGAACAGGGTGGCTACACCTTC; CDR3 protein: CSATPEQGGYTF
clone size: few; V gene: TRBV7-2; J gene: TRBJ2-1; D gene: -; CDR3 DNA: TGTGCCAGCAGCCTAAGCGTTGGCTATGAGCAGTTCTTC; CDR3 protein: CASSLSVGYEQFF
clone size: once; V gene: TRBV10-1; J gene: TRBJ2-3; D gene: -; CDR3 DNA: TGCGCCAGCAGTGAGTCGAGGTCATACGATACGCAGTATTTT; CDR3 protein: CASSESRSYDTQYF
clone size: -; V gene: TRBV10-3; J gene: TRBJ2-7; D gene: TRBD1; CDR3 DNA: TGTGCCATCAGGCCTACCGGGACAGGGCAATCCGAGCAGTACTTC; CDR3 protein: CAIRPTGTGQSEQYF
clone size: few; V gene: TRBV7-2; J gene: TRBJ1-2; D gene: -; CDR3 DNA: TGTGCCAGCAGTCCACAGGGATATGGCTACACCTTC; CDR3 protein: CASSPQGYGYTF
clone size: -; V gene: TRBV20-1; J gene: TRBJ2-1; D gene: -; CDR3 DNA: TGCAGTGCTCCCAAGTACCGTGGCGGGGATCAGTTTCGATCGAATGAGCAGTTCTTC; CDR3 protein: CSAPKYRGGDQFRSNEQFF
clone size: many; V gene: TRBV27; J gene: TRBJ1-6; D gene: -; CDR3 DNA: TGTGCCAGCAGGGAAACCAATTCACCCCTCCACTTT; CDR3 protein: CASRETNSPLHF
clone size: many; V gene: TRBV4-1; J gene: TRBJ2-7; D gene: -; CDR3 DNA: TGCGCCAGCAGCCAATCCGGGACGGATTTCTACGAGCAGTACTTC; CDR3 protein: CASSQSGTDFYEQYF
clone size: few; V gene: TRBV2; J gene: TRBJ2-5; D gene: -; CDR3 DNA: TGTGCCAGCCGTTTGGGGATCCAAGAGACCCAGTACTTC; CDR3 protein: CASRLGIQETQYF
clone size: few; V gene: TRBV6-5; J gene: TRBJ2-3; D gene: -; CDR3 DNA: TGTGCCAGCAGTTACTCCTCTATTTCAGCCAAGAGCACAGATACGCAGTATTTT; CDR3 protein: CASSYSSISAKSTDTQYF
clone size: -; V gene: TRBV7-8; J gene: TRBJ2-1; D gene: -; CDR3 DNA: TGTGCCAGCAGCTGGATAGCGGAATACAATGAGCAGTTCTTC; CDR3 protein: CASSWIAEYNEQFF
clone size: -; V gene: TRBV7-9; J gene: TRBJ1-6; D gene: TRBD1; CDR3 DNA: TGTGCCAGCAGCTTAGGGACAGGGGGCTTCTCACCCCTCCACTTT; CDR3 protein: CASSLGTGGFSPLHF
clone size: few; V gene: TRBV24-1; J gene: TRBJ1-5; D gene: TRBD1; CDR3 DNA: TGTGCCACCAGTGAGGCGGACAGGGACGGCAATCAGCCCCAGCATTTT; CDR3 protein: CATSEADRDGNQPQHF
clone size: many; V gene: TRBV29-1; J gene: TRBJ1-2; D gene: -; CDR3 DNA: TGCAGCGTTGAGGTTGGCGCGGGAGGCGGTGGCTACACCTTC; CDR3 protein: CSVEVGAGGGGYTF
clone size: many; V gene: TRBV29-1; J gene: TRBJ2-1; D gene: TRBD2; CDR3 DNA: TGCAGCGTTGAAGGACTAGCGGGGGACGGATCCTACAATGAGCAGTTCTTC; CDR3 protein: CSVEGLAGDGSYNEQFF
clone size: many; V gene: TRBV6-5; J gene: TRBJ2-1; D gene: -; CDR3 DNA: TGTGCCAGCAGTTTACGAGACAATGAGCAGTTCTTC; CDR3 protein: CASSLRDNEQFF
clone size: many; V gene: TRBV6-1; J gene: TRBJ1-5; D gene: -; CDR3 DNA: TGTGCCAGCAGTGAAGCGCGGAGCAATCAGCCCCAGCATTTT; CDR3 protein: CASSEARSNQPQHF
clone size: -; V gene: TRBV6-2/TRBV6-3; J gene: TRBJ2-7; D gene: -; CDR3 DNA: TGTGCCAGCAATCGGCCGGGCCTCAGCTCCTACGAGCAGTACTTC; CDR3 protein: CASNRPGLSSYEQYF
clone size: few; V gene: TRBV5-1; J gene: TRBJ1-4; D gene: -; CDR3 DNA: TGCGCCAGCAGCTTGGCCGGGGGAATGGATGAAAAACTGTTTTTT; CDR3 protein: CASSLAGGMDEKLFF
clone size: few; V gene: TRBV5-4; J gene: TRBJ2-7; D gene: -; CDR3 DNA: TGTGCCAGCACCCTACAGGGAGACTTTCGGGAGCAGTACTTC; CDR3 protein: CASTLQGDFREQYF
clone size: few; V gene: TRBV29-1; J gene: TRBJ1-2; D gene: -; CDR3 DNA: TGCAGCGTTAGGAAGGGGGGCTCTAACTATGGCTACACCTTC; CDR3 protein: CSVRKGGSNYGYTF